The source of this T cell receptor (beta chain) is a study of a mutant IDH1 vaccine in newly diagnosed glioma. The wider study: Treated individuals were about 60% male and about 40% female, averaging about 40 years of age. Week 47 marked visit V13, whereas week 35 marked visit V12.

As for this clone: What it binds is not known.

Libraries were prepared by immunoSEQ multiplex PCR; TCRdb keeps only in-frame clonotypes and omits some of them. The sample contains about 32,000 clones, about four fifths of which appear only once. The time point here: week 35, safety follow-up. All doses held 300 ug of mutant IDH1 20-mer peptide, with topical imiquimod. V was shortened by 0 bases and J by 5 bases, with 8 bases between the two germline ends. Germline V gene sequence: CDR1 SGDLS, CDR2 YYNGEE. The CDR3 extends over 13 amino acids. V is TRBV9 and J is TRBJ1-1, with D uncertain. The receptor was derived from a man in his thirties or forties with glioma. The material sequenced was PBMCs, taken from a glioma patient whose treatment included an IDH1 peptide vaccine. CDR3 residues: CASSVVDETEAFF. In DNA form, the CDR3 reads TGTGCCAGCAGCGTAGTCGACGAGACTGAAGCTTTCTTT. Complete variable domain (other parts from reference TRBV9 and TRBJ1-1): DSGVTQTPKHLITATGQRVTLRCSPRSGDLSVYWYQQSLDQGLQFLIQYYNGEERAKGNILERFSAQQFPDLHSELNLSSLELGDSALYFCASSVVDETEAFFGQGTRLTVV.